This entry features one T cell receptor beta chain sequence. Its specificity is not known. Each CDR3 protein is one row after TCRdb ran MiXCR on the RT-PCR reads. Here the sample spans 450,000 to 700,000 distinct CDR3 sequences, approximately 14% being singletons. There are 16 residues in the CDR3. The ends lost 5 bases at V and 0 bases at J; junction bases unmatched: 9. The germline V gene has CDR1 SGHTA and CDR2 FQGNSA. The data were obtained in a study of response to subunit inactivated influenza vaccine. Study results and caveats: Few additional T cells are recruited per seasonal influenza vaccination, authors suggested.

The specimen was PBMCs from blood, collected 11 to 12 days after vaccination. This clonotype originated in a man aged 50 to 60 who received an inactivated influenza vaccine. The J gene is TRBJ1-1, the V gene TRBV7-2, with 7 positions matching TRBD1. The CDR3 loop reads CASSPRGTDMNTEAFF. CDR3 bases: TGTGCCAGCAGCCCGAGGGGGACAGACATGAACACTGAAGCTTTCTTT.